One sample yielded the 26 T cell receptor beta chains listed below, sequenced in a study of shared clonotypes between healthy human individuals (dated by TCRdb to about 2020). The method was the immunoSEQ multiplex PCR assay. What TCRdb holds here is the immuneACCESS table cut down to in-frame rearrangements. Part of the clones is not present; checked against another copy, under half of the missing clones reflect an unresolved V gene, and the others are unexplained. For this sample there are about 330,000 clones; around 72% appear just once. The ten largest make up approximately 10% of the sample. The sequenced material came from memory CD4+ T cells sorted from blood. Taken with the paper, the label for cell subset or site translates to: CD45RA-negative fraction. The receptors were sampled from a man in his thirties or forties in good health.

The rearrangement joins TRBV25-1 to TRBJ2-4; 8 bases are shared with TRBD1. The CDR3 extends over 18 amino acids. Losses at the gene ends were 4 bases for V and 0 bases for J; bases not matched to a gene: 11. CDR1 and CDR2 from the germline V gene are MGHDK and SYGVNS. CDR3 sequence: CASSAPTGGSIAKNIQYF. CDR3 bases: TGTGCCAGCAGTGCCCCCACAGGGGGGTCGATAGCCAAAAACATTCAGTACTTC. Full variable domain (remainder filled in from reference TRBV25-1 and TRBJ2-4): EADIYQTPRYLVIGTGKKITLECSQTMGHDKMYWYQQDPGMELHLIHYSYGVNSTEKGDLSSESTVSRIRTEHFPLTLESARPSHTSQYLCASSAPTGGSIAKNIQYFGAGTRLSVL.

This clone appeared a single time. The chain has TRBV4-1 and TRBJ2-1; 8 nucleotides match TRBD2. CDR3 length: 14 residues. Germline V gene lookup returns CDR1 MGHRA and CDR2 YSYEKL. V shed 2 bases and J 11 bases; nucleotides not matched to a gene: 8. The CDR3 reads CASSQTGTREQQFF. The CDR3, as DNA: TGCGCCAGCAGCCAAACCGGGACTAGGGAACAGCAGTTCTTC.

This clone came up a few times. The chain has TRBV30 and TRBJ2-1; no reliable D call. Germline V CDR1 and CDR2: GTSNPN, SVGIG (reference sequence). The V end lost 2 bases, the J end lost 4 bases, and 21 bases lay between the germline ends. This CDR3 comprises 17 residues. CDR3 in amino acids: CAWSLVRLWEKYNEQFF. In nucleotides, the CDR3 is TGTGCCTGGAGTCTAGTTAGGCTGTGGGAAAAATACAATGAGCAGTTCTTC.

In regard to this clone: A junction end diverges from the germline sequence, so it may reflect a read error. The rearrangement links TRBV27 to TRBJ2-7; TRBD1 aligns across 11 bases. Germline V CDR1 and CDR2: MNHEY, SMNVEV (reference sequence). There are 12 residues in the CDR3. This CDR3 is CASSRDRGTPRF. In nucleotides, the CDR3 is TGTGCCAGCAGTCGGGACAGGGGGACACCTCGCTTC.

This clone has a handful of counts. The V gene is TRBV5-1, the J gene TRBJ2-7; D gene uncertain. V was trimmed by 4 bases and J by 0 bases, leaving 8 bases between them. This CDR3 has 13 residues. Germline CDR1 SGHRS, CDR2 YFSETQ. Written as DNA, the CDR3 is TGCGCCAGCAGCCCTGAAATCTCCTACGAGCAGTACTTC. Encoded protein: CASSPEISYEQYF.

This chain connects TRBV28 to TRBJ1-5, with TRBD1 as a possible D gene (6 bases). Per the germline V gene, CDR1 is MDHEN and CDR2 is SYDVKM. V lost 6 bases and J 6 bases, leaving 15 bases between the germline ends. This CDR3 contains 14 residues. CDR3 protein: CASRPGVLVQPQHF. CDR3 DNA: TGTGCCAGCAGACCAGGGGTTCTGGTTCAGCCCCAGCATTTT.

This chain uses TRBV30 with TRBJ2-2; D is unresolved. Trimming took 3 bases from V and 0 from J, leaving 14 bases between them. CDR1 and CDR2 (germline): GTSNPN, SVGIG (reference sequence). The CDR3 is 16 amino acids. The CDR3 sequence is CAWRDATLANTGELFF. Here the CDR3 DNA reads TGTGCCTGGAGGGACGCTACCCTCGCGAACACCGGGGAGCTGTTTTTT.

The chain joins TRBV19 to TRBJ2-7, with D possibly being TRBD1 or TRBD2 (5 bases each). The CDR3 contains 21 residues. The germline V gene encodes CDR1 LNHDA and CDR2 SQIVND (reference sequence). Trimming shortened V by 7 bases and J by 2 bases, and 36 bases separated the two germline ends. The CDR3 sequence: CASTVERRPVVLGEGPYEQYF. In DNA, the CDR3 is TGTGCCAGTACAGTGGAGAGGCGGCCGGTGGTACTCGGTGAGGGACCCTACGAGCAGTACTTC.

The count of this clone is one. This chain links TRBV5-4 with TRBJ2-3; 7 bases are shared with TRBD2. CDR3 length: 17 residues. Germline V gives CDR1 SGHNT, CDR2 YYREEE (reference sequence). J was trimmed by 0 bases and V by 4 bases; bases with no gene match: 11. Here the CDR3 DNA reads TGTGCCAGCAGCATCGCCGAGACTAGCCACAGCACAGATACGCAGTATTTT. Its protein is CASSIAETSHSTDTQYF. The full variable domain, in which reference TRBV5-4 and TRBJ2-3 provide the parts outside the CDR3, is ETGVTQSPTHLIKTRGQQVTLRCSSQSGHNTVSWYQQALGQGPQFIFQYYREEENGRGNFPPRFSGLQFPNYSSELNVNALELDDSALYLCASSIAETSHSTDTQYFGPGTRLTVL.

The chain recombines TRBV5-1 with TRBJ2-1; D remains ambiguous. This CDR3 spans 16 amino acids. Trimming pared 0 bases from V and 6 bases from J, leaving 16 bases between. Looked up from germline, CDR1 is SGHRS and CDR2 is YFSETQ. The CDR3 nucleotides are TGCGCCAGCAGCTTGGCCTTCGGAGATGTTAGCAATGAGCAGTTCTTC. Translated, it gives CASSLAFGDVSNEQFF.

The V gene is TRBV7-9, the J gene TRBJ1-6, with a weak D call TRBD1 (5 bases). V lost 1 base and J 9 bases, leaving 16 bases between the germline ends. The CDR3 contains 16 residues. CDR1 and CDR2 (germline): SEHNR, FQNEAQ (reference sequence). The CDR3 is CASSLDAQGGTSPLHF. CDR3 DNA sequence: TGTGCCAGCAGCTTAGATGCCCAGGGTGGTACTTCACCCCTCCACTTT.

The CDR3: CASSLQYRVETQYF. CDR3 nucleotide sequence: TGTGCCAGCAGCTTGCAGTACAGGGTCGAGACCCAGTACTTC. This chain joins TRBV5-6 and TRBJ2-5; the D gene is possibly TRBD1 (6 bases). Trimming took 1 base from V and 5 from J, leaving 12 bases between them. Germline V gene data show CDR1 as SGHDT and CDR2 as YYEEEE. The CDR3 has 14 residues.

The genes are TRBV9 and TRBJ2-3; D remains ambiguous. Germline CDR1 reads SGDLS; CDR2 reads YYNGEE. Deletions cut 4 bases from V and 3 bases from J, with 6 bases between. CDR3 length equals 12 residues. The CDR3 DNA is TGTGCCAGCAGCCTATCTACAGATACGCAGTATTTT. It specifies CASSLSTDTQYF.

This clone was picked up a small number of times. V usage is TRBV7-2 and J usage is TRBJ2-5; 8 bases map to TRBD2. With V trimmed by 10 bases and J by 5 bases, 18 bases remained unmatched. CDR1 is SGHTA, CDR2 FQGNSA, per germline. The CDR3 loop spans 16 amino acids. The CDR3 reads CATSSESGSLGETQYF. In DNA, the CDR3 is TGTGCCACCTCGTCAGAGAGCGGGAGTCTGGGGGAGACCCAGTACTTC.

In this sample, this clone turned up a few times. CDR3 sequence reads: CASRSGSSYNEQFF. The CDR3 DNA sequence: TGTGCCAGCAGGAGCGGGAGCTCCTACAATGAGCAGTTCTTC. The rearrangement uses TRBV28 and TRBJ2-1, with TRBD2 matching 8 bases. The ends lost 6 bases at V and 0 bases at J; junction bases unmatched: 1. CDR1 and CDR2 (germline): MDHEN, SYDVKM. This CDR3 is built from 14 residues.

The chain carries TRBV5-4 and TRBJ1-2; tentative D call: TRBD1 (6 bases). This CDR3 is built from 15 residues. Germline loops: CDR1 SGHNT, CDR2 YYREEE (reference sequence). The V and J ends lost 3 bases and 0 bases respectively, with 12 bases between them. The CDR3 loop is CASSSVDSANYGYTF. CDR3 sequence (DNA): TGTGCCAGCAGCTCCGTGGACAGCGCTAACTATGGCTACACCTTC.

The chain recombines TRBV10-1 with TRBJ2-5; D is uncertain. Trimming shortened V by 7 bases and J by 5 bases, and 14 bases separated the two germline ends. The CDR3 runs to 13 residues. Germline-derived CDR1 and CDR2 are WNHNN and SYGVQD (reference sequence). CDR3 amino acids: CASTRDRSETQYF. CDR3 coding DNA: TGCGCCAGCACCCGCGATAGATCCGAGACCCAGTACTTC.

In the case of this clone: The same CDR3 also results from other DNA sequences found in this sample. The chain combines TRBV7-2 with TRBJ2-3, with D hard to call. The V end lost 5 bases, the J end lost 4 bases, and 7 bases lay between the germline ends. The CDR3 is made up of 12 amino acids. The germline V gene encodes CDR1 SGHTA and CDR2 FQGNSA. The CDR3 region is CASSPGADTQYF. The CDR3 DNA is TGTGCCAGCAGCCCTGGGGCAGATACGCAGTATTTT.

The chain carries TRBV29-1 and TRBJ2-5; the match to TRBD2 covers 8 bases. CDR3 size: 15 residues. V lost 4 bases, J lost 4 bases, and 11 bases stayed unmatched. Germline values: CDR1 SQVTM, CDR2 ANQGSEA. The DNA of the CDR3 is TGCAGCGTTGTTCTGGCCGGGGGGGCGTCAGAGACCCAGTACTTC. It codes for CSVVLAGGASETQYF.

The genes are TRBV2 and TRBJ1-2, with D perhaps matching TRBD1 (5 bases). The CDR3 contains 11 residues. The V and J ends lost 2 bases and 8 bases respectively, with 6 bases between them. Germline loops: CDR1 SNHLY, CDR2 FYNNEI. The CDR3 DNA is TGTGCCAGCAGTGAAAGGGGCGGCTACACCTTC. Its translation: CASSERGGYTF.

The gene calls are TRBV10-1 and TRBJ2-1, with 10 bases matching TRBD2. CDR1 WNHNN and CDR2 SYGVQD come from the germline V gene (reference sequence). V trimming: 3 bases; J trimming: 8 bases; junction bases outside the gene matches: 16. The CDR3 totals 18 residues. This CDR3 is CASSDSSGSWKSRYEQFF. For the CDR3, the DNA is TGCGCCAGCAGTGATTCTAGCGGGAGTTGGAAATCCCGGTATGAGCAGTTCTTC.

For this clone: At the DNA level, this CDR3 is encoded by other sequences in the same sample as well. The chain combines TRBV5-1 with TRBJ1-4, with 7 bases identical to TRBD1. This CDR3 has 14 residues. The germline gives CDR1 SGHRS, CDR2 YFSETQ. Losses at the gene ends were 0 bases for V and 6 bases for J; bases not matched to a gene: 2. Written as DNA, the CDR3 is TGCGCCAGCAGCTTGGGACAGGGCTATGAAAAACTGTTTTTT. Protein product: CASSLGQGYEKLFF. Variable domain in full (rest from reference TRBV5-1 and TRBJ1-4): KAGVTQTPRYLIKTRGQQVTLSCSPISGHRSVSWYQQTPGQGLQFLFEYFSETQRNKGNFPGRFSGRQFSNSRSEMNVSTLELGDSALYLCASSLGQGYEKLFFGSGTQLSVL.

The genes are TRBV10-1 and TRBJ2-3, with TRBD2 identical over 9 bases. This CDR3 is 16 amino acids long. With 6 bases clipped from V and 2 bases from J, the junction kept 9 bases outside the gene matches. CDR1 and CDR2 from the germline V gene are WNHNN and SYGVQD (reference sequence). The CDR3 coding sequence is TGCGCCAGCAGCCTTCGGACTAGCGAGGACACAGATACGCAGTATTTT. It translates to CASSLRTSEDTDTQYF.

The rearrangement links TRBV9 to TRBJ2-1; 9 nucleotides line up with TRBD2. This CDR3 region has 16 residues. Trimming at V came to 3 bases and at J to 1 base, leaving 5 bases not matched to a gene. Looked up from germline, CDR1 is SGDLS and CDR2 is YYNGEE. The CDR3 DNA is TGTGCCAGCAGCGCCCAGGGACTAGCTTCCTACAATGAGCAGTTCTTC. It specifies CASSAQGLASYNEQFF.

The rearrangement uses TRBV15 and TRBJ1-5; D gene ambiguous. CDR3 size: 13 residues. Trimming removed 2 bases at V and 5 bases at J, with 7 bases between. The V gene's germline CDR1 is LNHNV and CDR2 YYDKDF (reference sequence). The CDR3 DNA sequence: TGTGCCACCAGCAGACGATTAGATCAGCCCCAGCATTTT. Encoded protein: CATSRRLDQPQHF.

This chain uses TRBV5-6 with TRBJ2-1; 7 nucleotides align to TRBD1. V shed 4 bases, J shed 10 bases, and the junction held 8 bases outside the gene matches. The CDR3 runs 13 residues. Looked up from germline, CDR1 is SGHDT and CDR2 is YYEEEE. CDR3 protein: CASSLRDSREQFF. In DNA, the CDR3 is TGTGCCAGCAGCCTAAGGGACAGCCGAGAGCAGTTCTTC. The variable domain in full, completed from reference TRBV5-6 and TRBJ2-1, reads DAGVTQSPTHLIKTRGQQVTLRCSPKSGHDTVSWYQQALGQGPQFIFQYYEEEERQRGNFPDRFSGHQFPNYSSELNVNALLLGDSALYLCASSLRDSREQFFGPGTRLTVL.